A single TCR beta chain is shown here with its context. The antigen it recognizes is unknown. Base qualities are not recorded, but no much larger clone differs from it by a single base. The CDR3 contains 16 residues, cysteine and phenylalanine counted. Left in the record is the CDR3 DNA by itself, 48 bases read in frame from the first base. From V the trimming removes 5 bases and from J it removes 0 bases, while the gene matches leave 9 bases of the junction unaccounted for. CDR1 and CDR2 (SEHNR, FQNEAQ) derive from the germline V gene (reference sequence). This specimen belongs to a study of tumor and adjacent non-tumor tissue in lung cancer listed by TCRdb under 2018. With respect to the entire study: The cohort included about a dozen adenocarcinoma, 2 squamous cell carcinoma and 1 small cell lung cancer patients. A total of approximately 120,000,000 productive TCRbeta reads were generated by sequencing, corresponding to an average of roughly 4.1 million reads per sample. Among the roughly 15 patients, ages ranged from roughly 31 to 85 years, roughly 10 were men and 5 were women, and disease was TNM stage I to III. TCRbeta CDR3 sequencing was performed on about 30 paired specimens, with one tumor sample and one normal lung sample collected per patient. Using bulk TCRbeta repertoires from roughly 14 lung cancer patients, the study set lung tumor tissue side by side with matched distant non-tumor lung tissue. Paper-wide results and their limitations: TCR diversity was significantly higher in younger patients, and greater tumor TCR diversity was associated with shorter overall survival and shorter disease-free survival. The top 100 clones made up a significantly larger cumulative share of the repertoire in normal lung than in tumor tissue. With only approximately 16 patients in the cohort, the authors noted that larger samples and more detailed clinical data are needed. Tumor tissue showed significantly greater TCR diversity (inverse Simpson) than normal lung tissue (about 400 vs 180, P = 0.0075, Mann-Whitney U test). Because peripheral blood was not sequenced, the blood TCRbeta repertoires of the lung cancer patients in the study went unexamined. Neither the sequencing platform nor unique molecular identifiers are mentioned in the methods.

Bulk unsorted tissue served as the source for RNA extraction, and RNA quality was assessed using a NanoDrop ND-1000 and an Agilent 2100. Newly diagnosed lung cancer patients without prior chemotherapy who had been admitted for thoracic surgery in China between August and November 2014 were enrolled as donors. Patients who had received previous radiotherapy or chemotherapy, or who had another concurrent cancer, were excluded from the study. Pieces of surgical tissue measuring about 1-2.1 cm3 were kept in RNAlater solution and stored at -80 degrees C until use. The protocol used for the library was multiplex PCR. The sequencer was an Illumina HiSeq 2500. TCRbeta libraries were constructed through three rounds of nested PCR with primers (Table S4) according to protocols adapted from ARM-PCR. Before sequencing, PCR products of 200-500 bp were excised from the gel and purified with the QIAquick gel extraction kit. For the original study's pipeline: Trimmomatic was used to clean the reads, FLASH was used to merge the reads into complete CDR3 sequences, and MiTCR was used to assign the reads to V(D)J germline segments. VDJtools was used to compute clonal diversity as the inverse Simpson's index. Productive reads were defined as in-frame sequences without a premature stop codon. TCRdb applied fastp at Q25 and MiXCR to the public reads, then kept only in-frame beta chains. Every distinct CDR3 protein forms one entry, paired with its most common genes and DNA. None of the V and J calls come from the authors' own analysis; TCRdb made them. The sample table records approximately 150,000 distinct CDR3 sequences; around 65% of these occur just once. The ten largest clones represent approximately 18% of the sample.

This clonotype was sampled from a man in his sixties with small cell lung cancer. Sequencing was done on a sample of lung tumor tissue. The V gene is TRBV7-9 and the J gene is TRBJ1-1; 7 junctional bases match TRBD1. The sequenced DNA: TGTGCCAGCAGCGTTTCACAGGGGACACTGAACACTGAAGCTTTCTTT. This translates into CASSVSQGTLNTEAFF.